The clone carrying this T cell receptor (beta chain) was observed a few times. CDR1 and CDR2 from the germline V gene are SEHNR and FQNEAQ (reference sequence). This CDR3 comprises 15 residues. Trimming stripped 3 bases from V and 3 bases from J, with 15 bases between. This sample is drawn from a study of blood T cell repertoires in COVID-19. Study context: COVID-19 samples collected from the United States, Italy and Spain covered acute and convalescent phases. Nucleic acid was either cDNA or gDNA, and it came from T cells, B-cell-depleted T cells, or PBMCs.

Authors' processing steps: Reference gene primer amplification yielded estimated nucleated cell counts. TCRdb keeps only in-frame clones here, not all; method: immunoSEQ multiplex PCR. The V and J calls and clone size come from that table; D and trimming were worked out from the DNA. The table lists just under 300,000 clones, roughly 86% of them singletons. Sequenced input: peripheral blood. The clonotype comes from a man in his 70s with acute or convalescent COVID-19. The chain combines TRBV7-9 with TRBJ2-7, with a tentative D call TRBD1 (6 bases). The CDR3 region is CASSFSRGQYYEQYF. CDR3 DNA sequence: TGTGCCAGCAGCTTTTCCCGGGGACAATACTACGAGCAGTACTTC.